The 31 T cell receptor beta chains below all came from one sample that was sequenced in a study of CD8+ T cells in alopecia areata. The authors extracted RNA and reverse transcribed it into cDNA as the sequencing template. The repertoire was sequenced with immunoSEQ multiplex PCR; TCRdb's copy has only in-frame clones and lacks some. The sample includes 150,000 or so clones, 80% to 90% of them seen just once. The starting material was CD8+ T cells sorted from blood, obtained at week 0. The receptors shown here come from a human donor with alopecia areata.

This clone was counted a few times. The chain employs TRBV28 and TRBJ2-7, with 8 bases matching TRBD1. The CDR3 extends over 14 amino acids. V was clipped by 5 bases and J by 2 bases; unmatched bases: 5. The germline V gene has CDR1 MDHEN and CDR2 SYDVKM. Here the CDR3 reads CASSTTGETYEQYF. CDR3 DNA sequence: TGTGCCAGCAGTACGACAGGGGAGACCTACGAGCAGTACTTC.

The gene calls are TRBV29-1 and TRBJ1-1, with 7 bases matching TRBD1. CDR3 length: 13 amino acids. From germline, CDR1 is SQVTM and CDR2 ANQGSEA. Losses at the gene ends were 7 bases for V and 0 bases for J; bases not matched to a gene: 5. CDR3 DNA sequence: TGCAGCGCCCGGGACAGCATGAACACTGAAGCTTTCTTT. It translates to CSARDSMNTEAFF.

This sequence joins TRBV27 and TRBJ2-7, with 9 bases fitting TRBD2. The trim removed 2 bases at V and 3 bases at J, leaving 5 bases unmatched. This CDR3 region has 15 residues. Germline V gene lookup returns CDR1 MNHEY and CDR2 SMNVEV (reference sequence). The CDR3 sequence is CASSLQLAGIYEQYF. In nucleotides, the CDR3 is TGTGCCAGCAGTTTACAGCTAGCGGGAATCTACGAGCAGTACTTC.

In nucleotides, the CDR3 is TGTGCCAGCAGCTTAGATGGGGTAGAGAACACCGGGGAGCTGTTTTTT. Its translation is CASSLDGVENTGELFF. The V and J genes are TRBV11-2 and TRBJ2-2; no clear D. Trimming cost V 0 bases and J 1 base, with 9 bases left between them. The CDR3 has 16 residues. Germline V lookup: CDR1 SGHAT, CDR2 FQNNGV. Drawing the rest from reference TRBV11-2 and TRBJ2-2, the complete variable domain is EAGVAQSPRYKIIEKRQSVAFWCNPISGHATLYWYQQILGQGPKLLIQFQNNGVVDDSQLPKDRFSAERLKGVDSTLKIQPAKLEDSAVYLCASSLDGVENTGELFFGEGSRLTVL.

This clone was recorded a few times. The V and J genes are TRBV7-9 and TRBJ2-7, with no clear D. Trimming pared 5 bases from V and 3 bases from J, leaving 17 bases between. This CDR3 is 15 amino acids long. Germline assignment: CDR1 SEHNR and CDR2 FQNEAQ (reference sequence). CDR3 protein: CASSPPIGRVYEQYF. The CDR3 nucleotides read TGTGCCAGCAGCCCACCTATAGGACGAGTCTACGAGCAGTACTTC.

The CDR3 spells CASSSNGGPEAFF. DNA for the CDR3: TGTGCCAGCAGCTCTAATGGGGGGCCTGAAGCTTTCTTT. The rearrangement links TRBV7-6 to TRBJ1-1; the D gene is possibly TRBD1 (6 bases). Germline V lookup: CDR1 SGHVS, CDR2 FNYEAQ. The length of the CDR3 is 13 residues. V shed 4 bases and J shed 6 bases, with 12 bases lying between them.

The CDR3 DNA is TGTGCCAGCAGCTTAGGGCCGGATACGCAGTATTTT. Translated: CASSLGPDTQYF. The chain employs TRBV7-6 and TRBJ2-3; D remains unclear. Germline lookup yields CDR1 SGHVS and CDR2 FNYEAQ. V lost 1 base, J lost 6 bases, and 5 bases lay in between. This CDR3 comprises 12 residues.

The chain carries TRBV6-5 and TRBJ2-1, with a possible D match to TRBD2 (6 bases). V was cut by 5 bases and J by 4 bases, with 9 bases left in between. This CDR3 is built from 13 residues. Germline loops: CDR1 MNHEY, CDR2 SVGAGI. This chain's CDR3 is CASSAGWYNEQFF. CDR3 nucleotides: TGTGCCAGCAGTGCGGGGTGGTACAATGAGCAGTTCTTC.

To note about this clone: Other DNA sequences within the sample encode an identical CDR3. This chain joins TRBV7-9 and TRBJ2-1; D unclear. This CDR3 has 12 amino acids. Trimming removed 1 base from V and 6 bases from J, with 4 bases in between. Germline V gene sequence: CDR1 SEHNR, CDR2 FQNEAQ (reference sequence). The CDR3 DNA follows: TGTGCCAGCAGCTTAGGGGTCAATGAGCAGTTCTTC. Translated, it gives CASSLGVNEQFF. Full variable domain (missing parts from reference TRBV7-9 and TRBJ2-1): DTGVSQNPRHKITKRGQNVTFRCDPISEHNRLYWYRQTLGQGPEFLTYFQNEAQLEKSRLLSDRFSAERPKGSFSTLEIQRTEQGDSAMYLCASSLGVNEQFFGPGTRLTVL.

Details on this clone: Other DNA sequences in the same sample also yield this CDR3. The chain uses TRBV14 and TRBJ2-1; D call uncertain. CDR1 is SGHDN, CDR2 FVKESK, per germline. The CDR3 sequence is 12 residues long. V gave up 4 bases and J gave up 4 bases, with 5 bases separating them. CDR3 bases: TGTGCCAGCAGCCCCAGTTACAATGAGCAGTTCTTC. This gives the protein CASSPSYNEQFF.

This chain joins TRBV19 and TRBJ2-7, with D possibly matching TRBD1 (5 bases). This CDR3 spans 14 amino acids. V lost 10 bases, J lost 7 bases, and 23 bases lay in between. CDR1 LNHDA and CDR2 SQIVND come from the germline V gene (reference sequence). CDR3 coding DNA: TGTGCCACCTCAGGGATCAAAGACGGTCTAGAGCAGTACTTC. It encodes CATSGIKDGLEQYF.

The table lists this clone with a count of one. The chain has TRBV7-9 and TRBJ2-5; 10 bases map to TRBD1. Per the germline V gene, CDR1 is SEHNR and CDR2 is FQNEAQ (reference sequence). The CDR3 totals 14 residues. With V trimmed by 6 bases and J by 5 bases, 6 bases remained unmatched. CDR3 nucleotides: TGTGCCAGCAGGGAGACAGGGGGCGGTGAGACCCAGTACTTC. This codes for CASRETGGGETQYF.

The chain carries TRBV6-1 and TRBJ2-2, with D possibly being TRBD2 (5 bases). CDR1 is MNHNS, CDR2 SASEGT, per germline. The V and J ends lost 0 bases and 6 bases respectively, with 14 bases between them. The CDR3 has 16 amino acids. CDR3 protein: CASSEAKRPIPGELFF. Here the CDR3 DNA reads TGTGCCAGCAGTGAAGCGAAGCGGCCCATACCCGGGGAGCTGTTTTTT.

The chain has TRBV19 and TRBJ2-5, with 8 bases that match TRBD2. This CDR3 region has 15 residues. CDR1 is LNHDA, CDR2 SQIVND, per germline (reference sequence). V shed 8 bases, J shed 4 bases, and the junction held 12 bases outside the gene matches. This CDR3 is CASGLGGRPAETQYF. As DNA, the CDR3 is TGTGCCAGTGGTTTGGGCGGGAGGCCCGCAGAGACCCAGTACTTC.

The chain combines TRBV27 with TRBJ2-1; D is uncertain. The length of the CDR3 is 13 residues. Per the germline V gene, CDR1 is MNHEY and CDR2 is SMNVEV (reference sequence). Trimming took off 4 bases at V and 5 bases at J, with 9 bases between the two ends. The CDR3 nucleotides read TGTGCCAGCAGTTGGCAGGAAAACAATGAGCAGTTCTTC. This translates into CASSWQENNEQFF.

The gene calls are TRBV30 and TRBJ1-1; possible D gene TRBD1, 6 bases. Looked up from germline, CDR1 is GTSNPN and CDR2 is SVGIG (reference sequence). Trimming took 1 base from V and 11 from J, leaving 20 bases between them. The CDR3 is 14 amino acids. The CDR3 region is CAWSETLGTLWAFF. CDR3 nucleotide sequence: TGTGCCTGGAGTGAAACGCTCGGGACACTGTGGGCTTTCTTT.

CDR3 DNA: TGCAGCGCCACCGGGACAGGGGGTAAGGGGTCCTACAATGAGCAGTTCTTC. This translates into CSATGTGGKGSYNEQFF. The chain couples TRBV29-1 to TRBJ2-1, with TRBD1 identical over 11 bases. V was pared by 7 bases and J by 1 base, with 12 bases of the junction left unmatched. Germline V gives CDR1 SQVTM, CDR2 ANQGSEA. This CDR3 has 17 residues.

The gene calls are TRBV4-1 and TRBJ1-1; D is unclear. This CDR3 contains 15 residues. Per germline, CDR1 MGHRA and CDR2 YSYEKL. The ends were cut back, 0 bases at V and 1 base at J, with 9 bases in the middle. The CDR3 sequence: CASSQDEQANTEAFF. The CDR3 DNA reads TGCGCCAGCAGCCAAGATGAGCAAGCGAACACTGAAGCTTTCTTT.

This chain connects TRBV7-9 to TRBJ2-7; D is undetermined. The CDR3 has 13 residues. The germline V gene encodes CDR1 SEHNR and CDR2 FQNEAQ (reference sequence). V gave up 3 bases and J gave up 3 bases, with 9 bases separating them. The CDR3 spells CASSFNEDYEQYF. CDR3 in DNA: TGTGCCAGCAGCTTTAATGAGGACTACGAGCAGTACTTC.

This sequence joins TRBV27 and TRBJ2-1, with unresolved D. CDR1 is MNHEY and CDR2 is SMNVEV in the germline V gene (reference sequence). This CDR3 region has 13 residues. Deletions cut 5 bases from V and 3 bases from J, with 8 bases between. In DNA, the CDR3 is TGTGCCAGCAGTAGGTCTTACTACAATGAGCAGTTCTTC. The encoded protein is CASSRSYYNEQFF.

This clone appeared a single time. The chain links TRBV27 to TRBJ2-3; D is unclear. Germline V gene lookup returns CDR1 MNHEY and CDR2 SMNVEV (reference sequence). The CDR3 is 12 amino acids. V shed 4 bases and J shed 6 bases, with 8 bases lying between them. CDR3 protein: CASSSSPDTQYF. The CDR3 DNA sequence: TGTGCCAGCAGTTCCTCGCCGGATACGCAGTATTTT.

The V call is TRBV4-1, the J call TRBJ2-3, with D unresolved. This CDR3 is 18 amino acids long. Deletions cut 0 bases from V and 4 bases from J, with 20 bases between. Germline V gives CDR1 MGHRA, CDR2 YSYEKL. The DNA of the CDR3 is TGCGCCAGCAGCCAAGATTTGATCCTGGGCCTCACCGCAGATACGCAGTATTTT. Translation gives CASSQDLILGLTADTQYF.

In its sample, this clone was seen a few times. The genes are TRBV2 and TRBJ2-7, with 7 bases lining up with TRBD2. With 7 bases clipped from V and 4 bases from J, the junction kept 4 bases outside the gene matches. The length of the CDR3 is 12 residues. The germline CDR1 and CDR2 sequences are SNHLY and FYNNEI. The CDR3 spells CASTLAAYEQYF. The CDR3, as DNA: TGTGCCAGCACTCTAGCGGCTTACGAGCAGTACTTC.

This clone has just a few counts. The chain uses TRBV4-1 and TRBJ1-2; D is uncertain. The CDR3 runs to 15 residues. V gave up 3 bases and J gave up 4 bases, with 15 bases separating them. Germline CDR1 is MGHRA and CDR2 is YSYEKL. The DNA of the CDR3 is TGCGCCAGCAGCCAGCTGTCCGGGAGGGTCTATGGCTACACCTTC. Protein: CASSQLSGRVYGYTF.

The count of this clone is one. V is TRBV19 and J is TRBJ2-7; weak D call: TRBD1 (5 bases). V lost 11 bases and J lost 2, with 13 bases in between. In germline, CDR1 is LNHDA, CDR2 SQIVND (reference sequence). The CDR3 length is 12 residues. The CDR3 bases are TGTGCCTCTTCAGGGATCACCTACGAGCAGTACTTC. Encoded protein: CASSGITYEQYF. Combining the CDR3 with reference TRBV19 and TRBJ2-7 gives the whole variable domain DGGITQSPKYLFRKEGQNVTLSCEQNLNHDAMYWYRQDPGQGLRLIYYSQIVNDFQKGDIAEGYSVSREKKESFPLTVTSAQKNPTAFYLCASSGITYEQYFGPGTRLTVT.

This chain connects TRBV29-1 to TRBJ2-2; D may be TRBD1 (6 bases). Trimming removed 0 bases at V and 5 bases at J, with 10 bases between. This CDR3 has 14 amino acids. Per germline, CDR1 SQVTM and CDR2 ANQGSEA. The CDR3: CSVEEQGWTGELFF. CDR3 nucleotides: TGCAGCGTTGAAGAACAGGGTTGGACCGGGGAGCTGTTTTTT.

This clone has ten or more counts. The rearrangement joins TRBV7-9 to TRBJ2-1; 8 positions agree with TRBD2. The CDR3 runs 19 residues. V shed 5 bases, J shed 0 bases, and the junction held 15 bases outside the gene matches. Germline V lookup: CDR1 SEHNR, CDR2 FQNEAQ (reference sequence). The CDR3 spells CASSPVGGVAGSSYNEQFF. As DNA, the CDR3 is TGTGCCAGCAGCCCGGTAGGGGGAGTAGCGGGGAGCTCCTACAATGAGCAGTTCTTC.

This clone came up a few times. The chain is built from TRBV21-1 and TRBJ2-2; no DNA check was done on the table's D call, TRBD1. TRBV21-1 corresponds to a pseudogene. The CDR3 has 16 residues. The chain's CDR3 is CASSKPLTVEAGELFF. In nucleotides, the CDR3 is TGTGCCAGCAGCAAACCCCTGACAGTTGAGGCCGGGGAGCTGTTTTTT.

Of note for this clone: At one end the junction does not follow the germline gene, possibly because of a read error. DNA of the CDR3: TGTGCCAGCAGCTTAGGGGCAGGGGGAGTATACGAGCATTACTTC. Protein product: CASSLGAGGVYEHYF. The rearrangement uses TRBV7-6 and TRBJ2-7; 7 nucleotides line up with TRBD1. The CDR3 contains 15 residues. CDR1 and CDR2 (germline): SGHVS, FNYEAQ.

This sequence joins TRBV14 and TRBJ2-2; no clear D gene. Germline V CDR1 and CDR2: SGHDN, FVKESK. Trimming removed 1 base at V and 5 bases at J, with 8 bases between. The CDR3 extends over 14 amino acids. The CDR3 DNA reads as TGTGCCAGCAGCCAAGCGAGCAGTACCGGGGAGCTGTTTTTT. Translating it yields CASSQASSTGELFF.

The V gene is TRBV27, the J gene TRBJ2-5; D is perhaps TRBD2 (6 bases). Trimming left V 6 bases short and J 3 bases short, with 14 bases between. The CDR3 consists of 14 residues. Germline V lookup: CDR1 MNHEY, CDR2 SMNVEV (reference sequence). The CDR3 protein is CASSETRGEETQYF. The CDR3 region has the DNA TGTGCCAGCAGCGAGACTAGGGGAGAAGAGACCCAGTACTTC.